This is a list of T cell receptor beta chains from one sample in a study of blood T cell repertoires in COVID-19. The assay was immunoSEQ multiplex PCR, and TCRdb's table has in-frame clones only and misses some. The repertoire has 150,000 or so clones, about three quarters of them found once; the top ten carry roughly 4.7%. The material sequenced was peripheral blood. These receptors originate from a woman older than 75 with active or convalescent COVID-19. Both conserved end residues are part of each CDR3. The order of the fields is D gene, V gene, CDR3 length, clone size, J gene, CDR3 DNA, CDR3 protein. D genes are given only for firm matches. Part of the rows lack a size; the others show once, few, many or a class for expanded clones.

D gene: .
V gene: TRBV19
CDR3 length: 15
clone size: few
J gene: TRBJ1-2
CDR3 DNA: TGTGCCAGTAGTTGGGTGAACAGGGAAAACTATGGCTACACCTTC
CDR3 protein: CASSWVNRENYGYTF

D gene: TRBD1
V gene: TRBV7-8
CDR3 length: 15
clone size: .
J gene: TRBJ2-5
CDR3 DNA: TGTGCCAGCAGCCGCGCCCAGGGGGCGTTGGAGACCCAGTACTTC
CDR3 protein: CASSRAQGALETQYF

D gene: .
V gene: TRBV15
CDR3 length: 15
clone size: few
J gene: TRBJ2-1
CDR3 DNA: TGTGCCACCAGCCTCCTACCTAACTCCTACAATGAGCAGTTCTTC
CDR3 protein: CATSLLPNSYNEQFF

D gene: TRBD2
V gene: TRBV18
CDR3 length: 15
clone size: few
J gene: TRBJ2-7
CDR3 DNA: TGTGCCAGCTCAACGACTAGCGGGGGGCCGGGCGAGCAGTACTTC
CDR3 protein: CASSTTSGGPGEQYF

D gene: .
V gene: TRBV18
CDR3 length: 15
clone size: .
J gene: TRBJ1-2
CDR3 DNA: TGTGCCAGCTCACCGGGACAACAGGCCGGCTATGGCTACACCTTC
CDR3 protein: CASSPGQQAGYGYTF

D gene: TRBD1
V gene: TRBV19
CDR3 length: 15
clone size: .
J gene: TRBJ1-5
CDR3 DNA: TGTGCCAGTAGTAACCTACAGGGGCGGAATCAGCCCCAGCATTTT
CDR3 protein: CASSNLQGRNQPQHF

D gene: TRBD1
V gene: TRBV6-5
CDR3 length: 15
clone size: .
J gene: TRBJ1-3
CDR3 DNA: TGTGCCAGCAGCCCGACAGGGGGCTCTGGAAACACCATATATTTT
CDR3 protein: CASSPTGGSGNTIYF

D gene: .
V gene: TRBV30
CDR3 length: 16
clone size: .
J gene: TRBJ1-3
CDR3 DNA: TGTGCCTGGAGTGTGGGCGGAGGATTCTCTGGAAACACCATATATTTT
CDR3 protein: CAWSVGGGFSGNTIYF

D gene: .
V gene: TRBV7-9
CDR3 length: 16
clone size: .
J gene: TRBJ1-1
CDR3 DNA: TGTGCCAGCAGCTTAGCGGCAGGGGTTTTGAACACTGAAGCTTTCTTT
CDR3 protein: CASSLAAGVLNTEAFF

D gene: TRBD2
V gene: TRBV7-6
CDR3 length: 17
clone size: .
J gene: TRBJ2-3
CDR3 DNA: TGTGCCAGCAGCTTAGCTAGCGGGGGGCGTGCCGTAGATACGCAGTATTTT
CDR3 protein: CASSLASGGRAVDTQYF

D gene: TRBD2
V gene: TRBV29-1
CDR3 length: 14
clone size: .
J gene: TRBJ2-1
CDR3 DNA: TGCAGCGTTGATTCTAGCGGGGGGTACAATGAGCAGTTCTTC
CDR3 protein: CSVDSSGGYNEQFF

D gene: .
V gene: TRBV2
CDR3 length: 15
clone size: .
J gene: TRBJ1-4
CDR3 DNA: TGTGCCAGCAGACTGGCGGGACCGATTGATGAAAAACTGTTTTTT
CDR3 protein: CASRLAGPIDEKLFF

D gene: TRBD2
V gene: TRBV7-3
CDR3 length: 15
clone size: .
J gene: TRBJ2-1
CDR3 DNA: TGTGCCAGCAGCTCGCAAGCGGGGCAACCGGGGGAGCAGTTCTTC
CDR3 protein: CASSSQAGQPGEQFF

D gene: TRBD1
V gene: TRBV30
CDR3 length: 13
clone size: .
J gene: TRBJ2-7
CDR3 DNA: TGTGCCTGGATGGGGACAGGGACCTACGAGCAGTACTTC
CDR3 protein: CAWMGTGTYEQYF

D gene: .
V gene: TRBV6-1
CDR3 length: 17
clone size: .
J gene: TRBJ1-3
CDR3 DNA: TGTGCCAGCAGTGAAGTTAAACAGATCTCCTCTGGAAACACCATATATTTT
CDR3 protein: CASSEVKQISSGNTIYF

D gene: .
V gene: TRBV20-1
CDR3 length: 11
clone size: .
J gene: TRBJ1-2
CDR3 DNA: TGCAGTGCTAGGGGAGGTGGCGGCTACACCTTC
CDR3 protein: CSARGGGGYTF

D gene: TRBD1
V gene: TRBV7-9
CDR3 length: 16
clone size: few
J gene: TRBJ1-4
CDR3 DNA: TGTGCCAGCAGCTTACCAAGGGGGCTTTGGGATGAAAAACTGTTTTTT
CDR3 protein: CASSLPRGLWDEKLFF

D gene: .
V gene: TRBV10-2
CDR3 length: 11
clone size: .
J gene: TRBJ1-4
CDR3 DNA: TGCGCCAGCGCCCGGTCGGAAAAACTGTTTTTT
CDR3 protein: CASARSEKLFF

D gene: TRBD1
V gene: TRBV4-3
CDR3 length: 15
clone size: .
J gene: TRBJ2-2
CDR3 DNA: TGCGCCAGCAGCCAAGACACACAGGGGGCTAGGGAGCTGTTTTTT
CDR3 protein: CASSQDTQGARELFF